These 19 T cell receptor beta chains were all obtained from the same sample, sequenced in a study of T cells after yellow fever vaccination. TCRdb re-analysed the 5' RACE reads in MiXCR, keeping a single row per CDR3 protein. The sample lists tens of thousands of distinct CDR3 sequences, around 7.7% seen once, with 41% in the top ten. Sequenced here: CD8+ T cells sorted from PBMCs, sampled on the day of the yellow fever booster vaccination. These receptors came from a young man who received the YFV17D yellow fever vaccine.

The chain is built from TRBV10-1 and TRBJ2-3; D remains unclear. V lost 6 bases to trimming and J lost 3 bases, with 10 bases between them. The germline CDR1 and CDR2 sequences are WNHNN and SYGVQD (reference sequence). This CDR3 contains 13 residues. CDR3 nucleotides: TGCGCCAGCAGGGCAGGAGCTACAGATACGCAGTATTTT. Amino acids: CASRAGATDTQYF.

This clonotype has only one observation. Being one base from a much bigger clone, this may be a read error. The rearrangement uses TRBV9 and TRBJ2-5; tentative D call: TRBD1 (6 bases). This CDR3 region has 15 residues. Germline V gene sequence: CDR1 SGDLS, CDR2 YYNGEE. Between the trimmed V and J ends, which lost 6 bases and 5 bases, there was a span of 20 bases. In DNA form, the CDR3 reads TGTGCCAGCACCGGTACAGGGAGTCCAGGGGAGACCCAGTACTTC. Its protein product is CASTGTGSPGETQYF.

This clonotype has a handful of counts. This chain links TRBV12-3 or TRBV12-4 with TRBJ2-5; maybe TRBD2 (5 bases). The CDR3 sequence is 13 residues long. Trimming shortened V by 5 bases and J by 5 bases, and 12 bases separated the two germline ends. CDR3 in DNA: TGTGCCAGCAGTCCCGGGGATGGGGAGACCCAGTACTTC. Translating it yields CASSPGDGETQYF.

The genes are TRBV4-3 and TRBJ2-2, with D maybe TRBD2 (6 bases). The germline V gene encodes CDR1 LGHNA and CDR2 YSLEER. Trimming pared 0 bases from V and 7 bases from J, leaving 21 bases between. This CDR3 is built from 18 residues. This CDR3 is CASSQDTMGEALGGELFF. DNA of the CDR3: TGCGCCAGCAGCCAAGATACTATGGGGGAGGCTTTGGGCGGGGAGCTGTTTTTT.

This clonotype was recorded only once. CDR3 loop: CASSLAWVETQYF. In DNA form, the CDR3 reads TGTGCCAGCAGCTTAGCATGGGTAGAGACCCAGTACTTC. The V and J genes are TRBV7-9 and TRBJ2-5; the D is unclear. The CDR3 spans 13 residues. The germline CDR1 and CDR2 sequences are SEHNR and FQNEAQ (reference sequence). Between the trimmed V and J ends, which lost 0 bases and 4 bases, there was a span of 6 bases. Drawing the rest from reference TRBV7-9 and TRBJ2-5, the complete variable domain is DTGVSQNPRHKITKRGQNVTFRCDPISEHNRLYWYRQTLGQGPEFLTYFQNEAQLEKSRLLSDRFSAERPKGSFSTLEIQRTEQGDSAMYLCASSLAWVETQYFGPGTRLLVL.

The chain carries TRBV24-1 and TRBJ1-1; 9 nucleotides align to TRBD1. The CDR3 runs to 14 residues. Germline V lookup: CDR1 KGHDR, CDR2 SFDVKD. J was trimmed by 4 bases and V by 4 bases; bases with no gene match: 3. CDR3 sequence: CATSDPDRGTEAFF. CDR3 bases: TGTGCCACCAGTGACCCGGACAGGGGCACTGAAGCTTTCTTT.

This chain connects TRBV27 to TRBJ1-6; TRBD1 might be the D (6 bases). The germline V and J ends were trimmed by 5 bases and 9 bases, with 11 bases remaining between them. Germline CDR1 MNHEY, CDR2 SMNVEV (reference sequence). The CDR3 loop spans 13 amino acids. The CDR3 bases are TGTGCCAGCAGTATGACAGGCGGTTCACCCCTCCACTTT. It translates to CASSMTGGSPLHF.

This clonotype was picked up a small number of times. The V gene is TRBV18, the J gene TRBJ2-1, with 7 bases aligning to TRBD2. V shed 5 bases, J shed 10 bases, and the junction held 11 bases outside the gene matches. The CDR3 consists of 14 residues. Germline CDR1 and CDR2: KGHSH and LQKENI. CDR3 in amino acids: CASSLREIPNEQFF. CDR3 bases: TGTGCCAGCTCATTGCGGGAGATTCCCAACGAGCAGTTCTTC.

This clonotype was counted between two and nine times. The chain has TRBV20-1 and TRBJ2-7; the D gene is possibly TRBD1 (6 bases). The CDR3 spans 18 residues. The germline CDR1 and CDR2 sequences are DFQATT and SNEGSKA (reference sequence). With 6 bases removed from V and 5 bases from J, the gap between germline ends came to 32 bases. The CDR3 region is CSASNPGTPTKLFDEQYF. The CDR3 DNA sequence: TGCAGTGCCAGTAATCCGGGGACACCAACCAAACTTTTTGACGAGCAGTACTTC.

The chain links TRBV5-1 to TRBJ2-7; 7 bases agree with TRBD1. The CDR3 has 13 amino acids. The V gene end was trimmed by 7 bases and the J gene end by 0 bases; junction bases not matched to a gene: 4. Germline V gene data show CDR1 as SGHRS and CDR2 as YFSETQ. CDR3 coding DNA: TGCGCCAGCGTTGGGACAGACTCCTACGAGCAGTACTTC. Translated, it gives CASVGTDSYEQYF.

Only a few counts were recorded for this clonotype. The V and J genes are TRBV5-1 and TRBJ2-7; 10 nucleotides match TRBD2. V shed 0 bases and J 1 base; nucleotides not matched to a gene: 10. Germline V gene data show CDR1 as SGHRS and CDR2 as YFSETQ. The CDR3 consists of 18 residues. The CDR3 spells CASSLDPGLAVQSYEQYF. The DNA for the CDR3 is TGCGCCAGCAGCTTGGACCCTGGACTAGCGGTTCAGTCCTACGAGCAGTACTTC.

This clonotype appeared many times. The gene calls are TRBV4-2 and TRBJ1-2; D is undetermined. The CDR3 totals 15 residues. Germline V lookup: CDR1 LGHNA, CDR2 YNFKEQ. The ends were cut back, 5 bases at V and 4 bases at J, with 17 bases in the middle. The CDR3 loop is CASSDDDNEGYGYTF. The CDR3 DNA sequence: TGTGCCAGCAGCGACGATGATAACGAGGGCTATGGCTACACCTTC.

This clonotype was seen a handful of times. This chain connects TRBV11-2 to TRBJ2-1; TRBD2 matches at 8 bases. Trimming removed 1 base from V and 7 bases from J; junction bases left unmatched: 6. This CDR3 is built from 15 residues. From germline, CDR1 is SGHAT and CDR2 FQNNGV. Written as DNA, the CDR3 is TGTGCCAGCAGCTTAGCGGGAGGGCCTGAGAATGAGCAGTTCTTC. This codes for CASSLAGGPENEQFF.

This chain links TRBV18 with TRBJ1-4; D gene unclear. CDR1 is KGHSH, CDR2 LQKENI, per germline. The V and J ends lost 5 bases and 8 bases respectively, with 21 bases between them. This CDR3 region has 16 residues. CDR3 coding DNA: TGTGCCAGCTCAGCTCCCGATGCCTCCAGCGGCGAAAAACTGTTTTTT. Its translation: CASSAPDASSGEKLFF.

This rearrangement joins TRBV5-4 to TRBJ2-3; D gene ambiguous. Trimming pared 0 bases from V and 2 bases from J, leaving 10 bases between. Germline loops: CDR1 SGHNT, CDR2 YYREEE (reference sequence). The CDR3 runs to 15 residues. The CDR3 loop reads CASSLAPAATDTQYF. DNA of the CDR3: TGTGCCAGCAGCTTGGCCCCGGCGGCCACAGATACGCAGTATTTT.

This clonotype showed up just a few times. The chain is built from TRBV18 and TRBJ2-5; possible D gene TRBD2, 6 bases. V lost 2 bases, J lost 2 bases, and 12 bases lay in between. The CDR3 spans 15 residues. Germline V gene sequence: CDR1 KGHSH, CDR2 LQKENI. For the CDR3, the DNA is TGTGCCAGCTCACCAAATACCGGGAGTCAAGAGACCCAGTACTTC. Translation: CASSPNTGSQETQYF. Drawing the rest from reference TRBV18 and TRBJ2-5, the complete variable domain is NAGVMQNPRHLVRRRGQEARLRCSPMKGHSHVYWYRQLPEEGLKFMVYLQKENIIDESGMPKERFSAEFPKEGPSILRIQQVVRGDSAAYFCASSPNTGSQETQYFGPGTRLLVL.

A few counts support this clonotype. The chain couples TRBV7-9 to TRBJ1-1; 8 bases match TRBD1. V was clipped by 6 bases and J by 5 bases; unmatched bases: 5. Germline values: CDR1 SEHNR, CDR2 FQNEAQ (reference sequence). This CDR3 comprises 13 residues. The CDR3, as DNA: TGTGCCAGCAGTTTGCAGGGGGCAACTGAAGCTTTCTTT. Protein: CASSLQGATEAFF.

This clonotype has only a few counts. V usage is TRBV6-2 or TRBV6-3 and J usage is TRBJ2-2; 9 nucleotides line up with TRBD1. Germline lookup yields CDR1 MNHEY and CDR2 SVGEGT. Losses at the gene ends were 2 bases for V and 0 bases for J; bases not matched to a gene: 1. This CDR3 contains 16 residues. The chain's CDR3 is CASSYRQGANTGELFF. The CDR3 DNA reads TGTGCCAGCAGTTACAGACAGGGGGCGAACACCGGGGAGCTGTTTTTT.

This clonotype was recorded a few times. This rearrangement joins TRBV5-1 to TRBJ2-1, with D unclear. Germline V gives CDR1 SGHRS, CDR2 YFSETQ. With 1 base removed from V and 2 bases from J, the gap between germline ends came to 10 bases. CDR3 size: 15 residues. This chain's CDR3 is CASSLTRSTYNEQFF. CDR3 coding DNA: TGCGCCAGCAGCTTGACGAGATCCACCTACAATGAGCAGTTCTTC. Full variable domain (missing parts from reference TRBV5-1 and TRBJ2-1): KAGVTQTPRYLIKTRGQQVTLSCSPISGHRSVSWYQQTPGQGLQFLFEYFSETQRNKGNFPGRFSGRQFSNSRSEMNVSTLELGDSALYLCASSLTRSTYNEQFFGPGTRLTVL.